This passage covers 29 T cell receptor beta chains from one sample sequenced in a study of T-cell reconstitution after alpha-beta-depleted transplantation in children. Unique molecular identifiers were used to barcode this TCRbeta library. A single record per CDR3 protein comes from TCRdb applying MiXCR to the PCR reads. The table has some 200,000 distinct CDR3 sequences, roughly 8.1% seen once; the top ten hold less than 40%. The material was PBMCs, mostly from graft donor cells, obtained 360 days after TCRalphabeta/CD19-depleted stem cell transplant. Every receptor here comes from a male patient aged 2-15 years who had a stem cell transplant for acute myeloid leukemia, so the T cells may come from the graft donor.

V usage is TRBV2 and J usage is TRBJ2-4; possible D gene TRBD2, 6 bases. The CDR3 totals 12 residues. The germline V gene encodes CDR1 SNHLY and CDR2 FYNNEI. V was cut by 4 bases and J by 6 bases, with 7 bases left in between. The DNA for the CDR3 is TGTGCCAGCAGTGTGCGGGGAAACATTCAGTACTTC. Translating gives CASSVRGNIQYF. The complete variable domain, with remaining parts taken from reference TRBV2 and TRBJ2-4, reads EPEVTQTPSHQVTQMGQEVILRCVPISNHLYFYWYRQILGQKVEFLVSFYNNEISEKSEIFDDQFSVERPDGSNFTLKIRSTKLEDSAMYFCASSVRGNIQYFGAGTRLSVL.

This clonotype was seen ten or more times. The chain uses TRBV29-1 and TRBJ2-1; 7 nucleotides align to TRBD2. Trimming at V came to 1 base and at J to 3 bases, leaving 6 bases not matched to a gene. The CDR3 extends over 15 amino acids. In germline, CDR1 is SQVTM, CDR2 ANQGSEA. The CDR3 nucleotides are TGCAGCGTTGAAGGGGCTAGCGGAAACTACAATGAGCAGTTCTTC. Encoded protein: CSVEGASGNYNEQFF.

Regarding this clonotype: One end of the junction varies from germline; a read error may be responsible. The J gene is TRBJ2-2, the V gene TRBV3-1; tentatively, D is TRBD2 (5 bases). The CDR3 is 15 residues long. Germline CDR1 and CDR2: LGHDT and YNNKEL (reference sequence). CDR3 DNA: TGTGCCAGCAGCCAAGAAGGCGCTAACACCGGGGAGCTGATTTTT. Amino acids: CASSQEGANTGELIF. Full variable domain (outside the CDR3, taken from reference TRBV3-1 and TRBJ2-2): DTAVSQTPKYLVTQMGNDKSIKCEQNLGHDTMYWYKQDSKKFLKIMFSYNNKELIINETVPNRFSPKSPDKAHLNLHINSLELGDSAVYFCASSQEGANTGELIFGEGSRLTVL.

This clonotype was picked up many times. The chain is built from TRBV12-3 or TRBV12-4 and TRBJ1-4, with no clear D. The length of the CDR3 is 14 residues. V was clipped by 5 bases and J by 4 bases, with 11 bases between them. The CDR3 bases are TGTGCCAGCAGTCGGCAGGTCTTTAATGAAAAACTGTTTTTT. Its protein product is CASSRQVFNEKLFF.

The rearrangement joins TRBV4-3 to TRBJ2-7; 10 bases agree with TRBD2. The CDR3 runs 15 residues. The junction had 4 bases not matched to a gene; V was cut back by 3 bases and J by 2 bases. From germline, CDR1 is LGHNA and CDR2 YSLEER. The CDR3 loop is CASSQQLAGTYEQYF. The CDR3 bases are TGCGCCAGCAGCCAGCAACTAGCGGGAACCTACGAGCAGTACTTC.

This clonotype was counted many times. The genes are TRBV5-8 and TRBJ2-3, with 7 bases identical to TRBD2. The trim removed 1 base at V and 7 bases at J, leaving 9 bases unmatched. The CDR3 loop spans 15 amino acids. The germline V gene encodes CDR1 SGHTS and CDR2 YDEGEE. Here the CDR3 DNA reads TGTGCCAGCAGCTTGTGGGCGGGAGATTCGTATACGCAGTATTTT. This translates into CASSLWAGDSYTQYF.

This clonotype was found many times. CDR3 nucleotides: TGCGCCAGCAGCTTGACTAGCGGGAGTATATATGAGCAGTTCTTC. Amino acids: CASSLTSGSIYEQFF. The gene calls are TRBV5-1 and TRBJ2-1; TRBD2 agrees at 11 bases. Germline-derived CDR1 and CDR2 are SGHRS and YFSETQ. There are 15 residues in the CDR3. Unmatched junction bases numbered 5, after V lost 1 base and J lost 8 bases.

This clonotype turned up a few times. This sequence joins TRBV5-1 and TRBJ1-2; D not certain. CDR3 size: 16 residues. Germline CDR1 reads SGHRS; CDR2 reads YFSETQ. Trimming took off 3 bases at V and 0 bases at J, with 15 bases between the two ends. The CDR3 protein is CASSSRDGRPNYGYTF. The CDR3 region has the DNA TGCGCCAGCAGCTCAAGGGATGGTCGCCCTAACTATGGCTACACCTTC.

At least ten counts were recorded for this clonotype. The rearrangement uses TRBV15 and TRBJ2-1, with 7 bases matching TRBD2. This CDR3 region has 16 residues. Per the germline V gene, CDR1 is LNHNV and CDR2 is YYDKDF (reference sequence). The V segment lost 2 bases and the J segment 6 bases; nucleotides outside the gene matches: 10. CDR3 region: CATSRSRMTSLNEQFF. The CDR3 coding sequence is TGTGCCACCAGCAGATCCCGGATGACTAGCCTCAATGAGCAGTTCTTC.

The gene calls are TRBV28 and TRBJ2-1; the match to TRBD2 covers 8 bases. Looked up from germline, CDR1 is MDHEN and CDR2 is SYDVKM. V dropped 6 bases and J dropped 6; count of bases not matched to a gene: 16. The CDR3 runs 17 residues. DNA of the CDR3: TGTGCCAGCAGCCACTATCCCTTGCGGGGGGCCTCCAATGAGCAGTTCTTC. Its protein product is CASSHYPLRGASNEQFF.

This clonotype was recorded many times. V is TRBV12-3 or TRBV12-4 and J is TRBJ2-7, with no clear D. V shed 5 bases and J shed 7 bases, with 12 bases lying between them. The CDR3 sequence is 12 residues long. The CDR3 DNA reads TGTGCCAGCAGTGCCCCCACTCGGGAGCAGTACTTC. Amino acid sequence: CASSAPTREQYF.

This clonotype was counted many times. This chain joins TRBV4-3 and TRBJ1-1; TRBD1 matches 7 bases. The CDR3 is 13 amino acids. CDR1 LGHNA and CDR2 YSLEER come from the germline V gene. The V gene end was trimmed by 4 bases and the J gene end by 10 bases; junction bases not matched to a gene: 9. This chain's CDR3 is CASSLKQGLGAFF. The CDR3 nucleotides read TGCGCCAGCAGCCTCAAACAGGGGCTAGGAGCTTTCTTT.

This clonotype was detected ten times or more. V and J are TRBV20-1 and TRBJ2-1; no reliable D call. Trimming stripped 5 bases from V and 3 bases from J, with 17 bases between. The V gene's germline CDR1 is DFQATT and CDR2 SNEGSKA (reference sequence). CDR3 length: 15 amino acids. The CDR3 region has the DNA TGCAGTGCTCAGGACCTGTATTGGGGCTACAATGAGCAGTTCTTC. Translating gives CSAQDLYWGYNEQFF.

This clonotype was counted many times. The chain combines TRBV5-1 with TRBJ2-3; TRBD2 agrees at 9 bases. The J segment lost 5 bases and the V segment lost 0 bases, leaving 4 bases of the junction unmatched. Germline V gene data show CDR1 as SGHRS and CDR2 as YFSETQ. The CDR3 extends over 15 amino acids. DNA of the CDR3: TGCGCCAGCAGCTTGGATCTAGCGGGGAAAGATACGCAGTATTTT. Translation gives CASSLDLAGKDTQYF. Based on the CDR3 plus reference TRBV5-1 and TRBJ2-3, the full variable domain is KAGVTQTPRYLIKTRGQQVTLSCSPISGHRSVSWYQQTPGQGLQFLFEYFSETQRNKGNFPGRFSGRQFSNSRSEMNVSTLELGDSALYLCASSLDLAGKDTQYFGPGTRLTVL.

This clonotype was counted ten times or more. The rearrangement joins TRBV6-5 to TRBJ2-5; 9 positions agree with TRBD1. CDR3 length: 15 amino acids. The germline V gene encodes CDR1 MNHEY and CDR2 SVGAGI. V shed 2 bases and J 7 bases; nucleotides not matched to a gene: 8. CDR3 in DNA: TGTGCCAGCAGTTACCGGGACAGGGTGTTTGTGACCCAGTACTTC. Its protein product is CASSYRDRVFVTQYF.

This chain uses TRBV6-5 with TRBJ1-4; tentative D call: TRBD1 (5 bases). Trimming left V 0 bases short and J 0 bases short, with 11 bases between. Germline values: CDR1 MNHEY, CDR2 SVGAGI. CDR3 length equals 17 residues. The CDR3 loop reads CASSYSWGTTTNEKLFF. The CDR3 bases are TGTGCCAGCAGTTACTCTTGGGGGACCACAACTAATGAAAAACTGTTTTTT.

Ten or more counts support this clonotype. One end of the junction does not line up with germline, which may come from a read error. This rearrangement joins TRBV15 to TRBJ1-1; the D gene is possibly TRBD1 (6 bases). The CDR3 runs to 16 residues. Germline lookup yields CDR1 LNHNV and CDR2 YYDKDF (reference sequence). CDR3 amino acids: CATSRVLDSVPSDAFF. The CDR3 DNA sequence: TGTGCCACCAGCAGAGTCTTGGACAGTGTTCCTTCTGACGCTTTCTTT.

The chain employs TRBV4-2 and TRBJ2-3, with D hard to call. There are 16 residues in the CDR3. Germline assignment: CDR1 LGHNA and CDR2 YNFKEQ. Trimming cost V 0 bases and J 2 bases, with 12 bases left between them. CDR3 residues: CASSQDGAWDTDTQYF. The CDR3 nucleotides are TGTGCCAGCAGCCAAGACGGCGCGTGGGACACAGATACGCAGTATTTT.

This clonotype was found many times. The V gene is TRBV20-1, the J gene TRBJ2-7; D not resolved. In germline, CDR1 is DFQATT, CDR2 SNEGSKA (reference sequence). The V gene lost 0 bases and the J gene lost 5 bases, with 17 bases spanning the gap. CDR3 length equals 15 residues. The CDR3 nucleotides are TGCAGTGCTAGAGATCTGGGGATTTTACCCCACGAGCAGTACTTC. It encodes CSARDLGILPHEQYF.

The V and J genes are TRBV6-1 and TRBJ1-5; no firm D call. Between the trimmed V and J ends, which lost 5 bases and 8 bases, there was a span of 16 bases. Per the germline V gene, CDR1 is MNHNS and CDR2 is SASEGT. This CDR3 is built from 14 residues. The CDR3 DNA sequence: TGTGCCAGCAGTCCCGATTCCAGCGGTGAGCCCCAGCATTTT. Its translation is CASSPDSSGEPQHF.

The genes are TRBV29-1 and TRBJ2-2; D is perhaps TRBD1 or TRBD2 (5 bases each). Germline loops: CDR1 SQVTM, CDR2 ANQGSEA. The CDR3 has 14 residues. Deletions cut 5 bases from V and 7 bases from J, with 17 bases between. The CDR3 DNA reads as TGCAGCGTTAGAGCAGGGACCTTTCTCGGGGAGCTGTTTTTT. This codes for CSVRAGTFLGELFF.

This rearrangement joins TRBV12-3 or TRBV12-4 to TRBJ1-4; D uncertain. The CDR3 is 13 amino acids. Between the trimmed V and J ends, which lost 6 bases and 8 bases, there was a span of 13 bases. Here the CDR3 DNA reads TGTGCCAGCAGGGGCCGGGCGGGGGAAAAACTGTTTTTT. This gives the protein CASRGRAGEKLFF.

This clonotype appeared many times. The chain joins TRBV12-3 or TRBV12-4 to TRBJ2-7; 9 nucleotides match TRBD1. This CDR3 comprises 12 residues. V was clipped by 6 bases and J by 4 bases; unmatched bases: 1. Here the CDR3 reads CASRDRGYEQYF. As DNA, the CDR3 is TGTGCCAGCAGGGACAGGGGTTACGAGCAGTACTTC.

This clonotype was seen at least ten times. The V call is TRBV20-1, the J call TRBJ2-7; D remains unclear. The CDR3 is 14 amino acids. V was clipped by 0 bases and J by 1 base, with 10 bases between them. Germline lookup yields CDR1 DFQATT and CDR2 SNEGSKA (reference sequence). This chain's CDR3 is CSARDPRLSYEQYF. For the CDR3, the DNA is TGCAGTGCTAGAGATCCCAGATTATCCTACGAGCAGTACTTC.

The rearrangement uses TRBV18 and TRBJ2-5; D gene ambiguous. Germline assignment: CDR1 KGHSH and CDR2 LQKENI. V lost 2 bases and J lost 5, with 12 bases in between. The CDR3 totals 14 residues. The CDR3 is CASSPLDVLETQYF. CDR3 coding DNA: TGTGCCAGCTCACCATTAGACGTGTTGGAGACCCAGTACTTC.

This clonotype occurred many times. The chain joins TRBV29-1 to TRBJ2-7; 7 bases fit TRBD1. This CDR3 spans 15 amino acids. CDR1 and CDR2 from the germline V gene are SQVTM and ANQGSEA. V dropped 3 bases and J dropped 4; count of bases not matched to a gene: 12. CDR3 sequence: CSVDLDRAGEYEQYF. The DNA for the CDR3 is TGCAGCGTTGACCTTGACAGGGCAGGGGAATACGAGCAGTACTTC.

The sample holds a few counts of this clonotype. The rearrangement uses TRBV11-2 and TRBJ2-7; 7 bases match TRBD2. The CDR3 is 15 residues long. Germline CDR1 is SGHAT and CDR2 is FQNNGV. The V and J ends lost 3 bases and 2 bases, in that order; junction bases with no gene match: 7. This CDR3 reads CASSLGLAEAYEQYF. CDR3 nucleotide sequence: TGTGCCAGCAGCTTGGGCCTAGCGGAGGCCTACGAGCAGTACTTC.

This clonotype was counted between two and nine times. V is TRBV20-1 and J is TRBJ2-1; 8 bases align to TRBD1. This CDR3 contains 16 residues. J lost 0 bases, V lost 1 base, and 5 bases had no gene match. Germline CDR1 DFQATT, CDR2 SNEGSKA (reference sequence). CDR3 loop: CSARVGTGISYNEQFF. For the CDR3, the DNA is TGCAGTGCTAGAGTGGGGACAGGCATCTCCTACAATGAGCAGTTCTTC.

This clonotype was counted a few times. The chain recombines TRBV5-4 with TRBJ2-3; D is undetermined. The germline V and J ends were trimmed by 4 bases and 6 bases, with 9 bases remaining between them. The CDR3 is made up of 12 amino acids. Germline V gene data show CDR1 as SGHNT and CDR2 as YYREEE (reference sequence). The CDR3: CASSPDHDTQYF. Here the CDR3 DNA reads TGTGCCAGCAGCCCCGACCACGATACGCAGTATTTT.